The 24 T cell receptor beta chains reported below all come from one sample, sequenced in a study of regulatory T cells in long-lasting Graves disease. Library construction for TCR beta used iRepertoire HTBI primers and Arm-PCR of CDR3 regions. TCRdb used MiXCR to reprocess the multiplex PCR reads, holding one entry per CDR3 protein. The data hold 650,000 to 700,000 distinct CDR3 sequences, with 30% observed a single time. Indicated time point: persistent/refractory GD, antithyroid drugs over 5 years with positive TRAb. Isolated PBMC RNA provided the starting material for the TCR library. The material sequenced was peripheral blood mononuclear cells (PBMCs), taken when the disease was refractory, from a patient treated with antithyroid drugs. These receptors came from a female donor with Graves disease.

This clonotype was picked up a small number of times. V gene TRBV3-1 combines with J gene TRBJ2-2; 14 nucleotides agree with TRBD2. The CDR3 extends over 19 amino acids. V lost 5 bases and J lost 3; bases outside the gene matches: 11. Per the germline V gene, CDR1 is LGHDT and CDR2 is YNNKEL (reference sequence). The CDR3: CASSNRLAGGPSDTGELFF. CDR3 coding DNA: TGTGCCAGCAGCAACAGACTAGCGGGAGGGCCCTCGGACACCGGGGAGCTGTTTTTT.

The chain uses TRBV20-1 and TRBJ2-5, with D hard to call. The CDR3 spans 11 residues. The germline V gene has CDR1 DFQATT and CDR2 SNEGSKA (reference sequence). V was cut by 7 bases and J by 1 base, with 7 bases left in between. The CDR3 reads CSGEFQETQYF. In DNA, the CDR3 is TGCAGTGGAGAGTTCCAAGAGACCCAGTACTTC.

This clonotype was recorded at least ten times. This sequence joins TRBV6-5 and TRBJ1-2, with D perhaps matching TRBD1 (5 bases). The germline V gene encodes CDR1 MNHEY and CDR2 SVGAGI. The length of the CDR3 is 16 residues. Trimming took off 2 bases at V and 7 bases at J, with 20 bases between the two ends. The CDR3 loop reads CASSYGAGGSNSGYTF. CDR3 in DNA: TGTGCCAGCAGTTACGGGGCGGGGGGGTCCAATTCTGGCTACACCTTC.

This clonotype was seen a few times. The chain has TRBV24-1 and TRBJ1-4, with no clear D. This CDR3 contains 14 residues. V was pared by 3 bases and J by 5 bases, with 9 bases between. The germline CDR1 and CDR2 sequences are KGHDR and SFDVKD. The CDR3 sequence is CATSDAGVNEKLFF. The DNA of the CDR3 is TGTGCCACCAGTGATGCCGGGGTCAATGAAAAACTGTTTTTT.

Of note for this clonotype: A clone one base away is much larger, so this may be a read error. CDR3 amino acids: CASKHGIEQCF. The CDR3, as DNA: TGTGCCAGCAAGCACGGGATCGAGCAGTGCTTC. This sequence joins TRBV12-3 or TRBV12-4 and TRBJ2-7, with D perhaps matching TRBD2 (5 bases). The CDR3 is made up of 11 amino acids.

The CDR3 DNA sequence: TGTGCCATCAGTGAGAATAACGAGCAGTACTTC. Its translation: CAISENNEQYF. The chain couples TRBV10-3 to TRBJ2-7; no clear D gene. The CDR3 length is 11 residues. Germline loops: CDR1 ENHRY, CDR2 SYGVKD. Trimming removed 2 bases at V and 5 bases at J, with 4 bases between.

The rearrangement joins TRBV29-1 to TRBJ1-1, with D possibly matching TRBD1 (5 bases). The germline V and J ends were trimmed by 2 bases and 5 bases, with 6 bases remaining between them. This CDR3 has 11 amino acids. Germline CDR1 and CDR2: SQVTM and ANQGSEA. Here the CDR3 DNA reads TGCAGCGTTGAAAAGGGGACTGAAGCTTTCTTT. This encodes CSVEKGTEAFF.

The V call is TRBV19, the J call TRBJ2-5, with D possibly TRBD2 on 7 matching bases. V gave up 5 bases and J gave up 9 bases, with 10 bases separating them. Per germline, CDR1 LNHDA and CDR2 SQIVND (reference sequence). The CDR3 spans 11 residues. CDR3 sequence (DNA): TGTGCCAGTAGTTTGGGGGGGCCCCAGTACTTC. Translation: CASSLGGPQYF.

The chain uses TRBV4-1 and TRBJ1-1, with unresolved D. The germline CDR1 and CDR2 sequences are MGHRA and YSYEKL. This CDR3 contains 14 residues. Trimming shortened V by 1 base and J by 0 bases, and 6 bases separated the two germline ends. The CDR3, as DNA: TGCGCCAGCAGCCAAGTACCAATGAACACTGAAGCTTTCTTT. It yields the protein CASSQVPMNTEAFF.

This clonotype was found a few times. The chain recombines TRBV12-5 with TRBJ1-1; D gene ambiguous. Germline-derived CDR1 and CDR2 are LGHNT and FRNRAP. The CDR3 consists of 14 residues. V was shortened by 1 base and J by 1 base, with 7 bases between the two germline ends. The chain's CDR3 is CASGLGLGNTEAFF. CDR3 bases: TGTGCTAGTGGTTTGGGACTTGGGAACACTGAAGCTTTCTTT.

This clonotype showed up just a few times. CDR3 nucleotide sequence: TGTGCCAGTAGTATAACGAGCCTCCAAGAGACCCAGTACTTC. Translating it yields CASSITSLQETQYF. The rearrangement uses TRBV19 and TRBJ2-5; D not resolved. V was trimmed by 2 bases and J by 1 base, leaving 8 bases between them. The CDR3 has 14 amino acids. Per germline, CDR1 LNHDA and CDR2 SQIVND (reference sequence).

V and J are TRBV6-9 and TRBJ2-7; D is tentatively TRBD1 or TRBD2 (5 bases each). CDR1 is MNHGY, CDR2 SVAAGI, per germline. The CDR3 totals 17 residues. V lost 3 bases to trimming and J lost 0 bases, with 18 bases between them. The CDR3 DNA is TGTGCCAGCAGTTACCAACCGGGACGTCCGAGCTCCTACGAGCAGTACTTC. It is translated as CASSYQPGRPSSYEQYF.

This sequence joins TRBV7-9 and TRBJ1-5; no firm D call. Germline V CDR1 and CDR2: SEHNR, FQNEAQ (reference sequence). The V end lost 1 base, the J end lost 1 base, and 8 bases lay between the germline ends. This CDR3 is 15 amino acids long. CDR3 region: CASSLDGISNQPQHF. DNA for the CDR3: TGTGCCAGCAGCTTAGACGGAATAAGCAATCAGCCCCAGCATTTT.

The chain has TRBV4-2 and TRBJ2-5; D may be TRBD2 (6 bases). The CDR3 length is 15 residues. Looked up from germline, CDR1 is LGHNA and CDR2 is YNFKEQ. Between the trimmed V and J ends, which lost 0 bases and 1 base, there was a span of 9 bases. The chain's CDR3 is CASSQDGLLQETQYF. The DNA for the CDR3 is TGTGCCAGCAGCCAAGATGGACTACTCCAAGAGACCCAGTACTTC.

V usage is TRBV9 and J usage is TRBJ1-2; a weak D match, TRBD1 (5 bases). This CDR3 contains 16 residues. The germline V and J ends were trimmed by 4 bases and 1 base, with 17 bases remaining between them. CDR1 is SGDLS, CDR2 YYNGEE, per germline. The CDR3 nucleotides are TGTGCCAGCAGCCCAGACCGGGGGAGTTTTAACTATGGCTACACCTTC. Amino acid sequence: CASSPDRGSFNYGYTF.

This clonotype was seen a handful of times. This sequence joins TRBV11-2 and TRBJ2-5, with a weak D call TRBD2 (5 bases). V gave up 0 bases and J gave up 5 bases, with 10 bases separating them. CDR1 and CDR2 from the germline V gene are SGHAT and FQNNGV. CDR3 length: 14 amino acids. CDR3 sequence (DNA): TGTGCCAGCAGCTTAGATGGGGAGATGGAGACCCAGTACTTC. It yields the protein CASSLDGEMETQYF.

The chain couples TRBV5-1 to TRBJ1-1; no definite D call. The CDR3 runs 12 residues. From germline, CDR1 is SGHRS and CDR2 YFSETQ. Trimming pared 3 bases from V and 1 base from J, leaving 4 bases between. The CDR3 coding sequence is TGCGCCAGCAGCTGGGAGAACACTGAAGCTTTCTTT. Translating gives CASSWENTEAFF.

In its sample, this clonotype was seen a few times. The chain carries TRBV5-1 and TRBJ1-2, with 7 bases aligning to TRBD1. Per the germline V gene, CDR1 is SGHRS and CDR2 is YFSETQ. V dropped 2 bases and J dropped 4; count of bases not matched to a gene: 8. The CDR3 extends over 15 amino acids. In DNA form, the CDR3 reads TGCGCCAGCAGCTTAACAGGGGCCAACCTCTATGGCTACACCTTC. This encodes CASSLTGANLYGYTF.

This clonotype was recorded at least ten times. This chain uses TRBV28 with TRBJ1-2; D gene unclear. Germline V gene data show CDR1 as MDHEN and CDR2 as SYDVKM. The ends were cut back, 6 bases at V and 0 bases at J, with 11 bases in the middle. CDR3 length: 14 amino acids. The CDR3 region is CASSSGRTNYGYTF. CDR3 bases: TGTGCCAGCAGCTCAGGACGGACTAACTATGGCTACACCTTC.

The rearrangement uses TRBV18 and TRBJ2-4, with D uncertain. The CDR3 consists of 13 residues. Germline CDR1 reads KGHSH; CDR2 reads LQKENI. Trimming cost V 3 bases and J 11 bases, with 14 bases left between them. The CDR3 sequence: CASSPGPQQVQYF. The DNA for the CDR3 is TGTGCCAGCTCACCCGGTCCCCAACAAGTTCAGTACTTC.

The DNA for the CDR3 is TGTGCCAGCAGTGAAACTGACGAGACCGAAGCTTTCTTT. Encoded protein: CASSETDETEAFF. This sequence joins TRBV6-2 or TRBV6-3 and TRBJ1-1; D remains unclear. The V end was cut by 5 bases, the J end by 8 bases, with 15 bases between. Germline V lookup: CDR1 MNHEY, CDR2 SVGEGT. The CDR3 spans 13 residues.

The sample holds a few counts of this clonotype. The gene calls are TRBV12-3 or TRBV12-4 and TRBJ1-5; D not resolved. V was cut by 5 bases and J by 0 bases, with 11 bases left in between. The CDR3 is made up of 15 amino acids. DNA of the CDR3: TGTGCCAGCAGTCAATACGTCAATAGCAATCAGCCCCAGCATTTT. As protein: CASSQYVNSNQPQHF.

This clonotype was counted between two and nine times. The rearrangement links TRBV10-3 to TRBJ1-1; 10 bases match TRBD1. Germline loops: CDR1 ENHRY, CDR2 SYGVKD. This CDR3 has 12 residues. V lost 6 bases and J lost 5; bases outside the gene matches: 0. As DNA, the CDR3 is TGTGCCATCAGGGACAGGGGGACTGAAGCTTTCTTT. It codes for CAIRDRGTEAFF.

This clonotype has at least ten counts. This chain connects TRBV7-7 to TRBJ2-5; D is perhaps TRBD1 or TRBD2 (6 bases each). The CDR3 contains 15 residues. With 1 base removed from V and 4 bases from J, the gap between germline ends came to 13 bases. Per germline, CDR1 SSHAT and CDR2 FNYEAQ (reference sequence). The CDR3 region has the DNA TGTGCCAGCAGCTTAGTTATCGGGGGCGGAGAGACCCAGTACTTC. Its protein product is CASSLVIGGGETQYF.